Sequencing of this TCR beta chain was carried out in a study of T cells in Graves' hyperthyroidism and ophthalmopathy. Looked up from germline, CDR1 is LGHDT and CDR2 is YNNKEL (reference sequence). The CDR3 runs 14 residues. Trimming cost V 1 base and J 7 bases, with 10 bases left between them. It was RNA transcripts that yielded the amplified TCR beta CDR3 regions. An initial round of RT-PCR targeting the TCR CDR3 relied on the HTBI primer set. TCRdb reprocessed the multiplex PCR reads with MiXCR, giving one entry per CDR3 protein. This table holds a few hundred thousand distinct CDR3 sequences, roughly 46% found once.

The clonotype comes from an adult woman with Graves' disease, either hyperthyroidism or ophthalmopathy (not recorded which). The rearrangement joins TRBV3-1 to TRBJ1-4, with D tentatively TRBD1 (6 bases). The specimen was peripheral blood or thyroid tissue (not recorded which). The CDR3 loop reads CASSQGVRGEKLFF. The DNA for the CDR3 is TGTGCCAGCAGCCAAGGTGTCAGGGGTGAAAAACTGTTTTTT.